What follows are 15 T cell receptor beta chains derived from one specimen sequenced in a study of cytomegalovirus exposure and HLA in healthy donors. The PCR employed 60 Vbeta primers together with 13 Jbeta primers. Clones were read by immunoSEQ multiplex PCR, and TCRdb kept only the in-frame ones, dropping some. Among about 190,000 clones listed, 70% to 90% were seen once. The sample consisted of PBMCs. The receptor source for this set is a woman in her twenties or thirties in good health and CMV-seronegative.

The gene calls are TRBV27 and TRBJ2-1; 11 bases line up with TRBD1. Trimming removed 3 bases from V and 6 bases from J; junction bases left unmatched: 7. The CDR3 contains 16 residues. Germline V gene lookup returns CDR1 MNHEY and CDR2 SMNVEV (reference sequence). The CDR3 coding sequence is TGTGCCAGCAGTTTTATAGGGACAGGGGGTGTCAATGAGCAGTTCTTC. Translation: CASSFIGTGGVNEQFF.

The chain couples TRBV2 to TRBJ2-1; 9 bases agree with TRBD2. V lost 6 bases and J lost 0; bases outside the gene matches: 9. Germline loops: CDR1 SNHLY, CDR2 FYNNEI. The CDR3 spans 17 residues. The CDR3 bases are TGTGCCAGCAGGCAAAGACTAGCGGTAAGCTCCTACAATGAGCAGTTCTTC. Its translation is CASRQRLAVSSYNEQFF. Full variable domain (missing parts from reference TRBV2 and TRBJ2-1): EPEVTQTPSHQVTQMGQEVILRCVPISNHLYFYWYRQILGQKVEFLVSFYNNEISEKSEIFDDQFSVERPDGSNFTLKIRSTKLEDSAMYFCASRQRLAVSSYNEQFFGPGTRLTVL.

The rearrangement uses TRBV28 and TRBJ2-7; weak D call: TRBD2 (6 bases). Trimming took off 2 bases at V and 2 bases at J, with 10 bases between the two ends. The germline gives CDR1 MDHEN, CDR2 SYDVKM. The CDR3 is 14 amino acids. The CDR3 loop is CASSLGGAAYEQYF. CDR3 DNA: TGTGCCAGCAGTTTAGGCGGGGCCGCCTACGAGCAGTACTTC.

The chain recombines TRBV19 with TRBJ2-1, with a weak D call TRBD1 (6 bases). The CDR3 runs to 15 residues. CDR1 is LNHDA, CDR2 SQIVND, per germline (reference sequence). Trimming took 3 bases from V and 6 from J, leaving 15 bases between them. CDR3 sequence: CASSIPGEGVNEQFF. CDR3 nucleotide sequence: TGTGCCAGTAGTATCCCAGGGGAAGGTGTCAATGAGCAGTTCTTC.

The chain links TRBV6-5 to TRBJ1-1; D is possibly TRBD1 (5 bases). Trimming took off 4 bases at V and 6 bases at J, with 21 bases between the two ends. The CDR3 extends over 16 amino acids. Germline CDR1 reads MNHEY; CDR2 reads SVGAGI. The CDR3 loop is CASSSPGRGNAPEAFF. In nucleotides, the CDR3 is TGTGCCAGCAGTTCCCCAGGAAGGGGAAATGCCCCTGAAGCTTTCTTT.

The chain is built from TRBV27 and TRBJ2-7; D not resolved. Between the trimmed V and J ends, which lost 2 bases and 2 bases, there was a span of 10 bases. The germline V gene has CDR1 MNHEY and CDR2 SMNVEV (reference sequence). The CDR3 length is 14 residues. The CDR3 nucleotides read TGTGCCAGCAGTTTAATGGCAGGAACCTACGAGCAGTACTTC. Amino acids: CASSLMAGTYEQYF.

V usage is TRBV2 and J usage is TRBJ1-1; 9 nucleotides agree with TRBD1. The CDR3 loop spans 14 amino acids. Germline loops: CDR1 SNHLY, CDR2 FYNNEI. V shed 4 bases, J shed 2 bases, and the junction held 2 bases outside the gene matches. CDR3 residues: CASSVQGANTEAFF. The CDR3 bases are TGTGCCAGCAGTGTACAGGGGGCTAACACTGAAGCTTTCTTT.

This clone was observed a single time. The gene calls are TRBV6-7 and TRBJ1-4, with D uncertain. TRBV6-7 is flagged as an ORF with uncertain function. The CDR3 covers 15 residues. Trimming removed 2 bases from V and 6 bases from J, with 13 bases in between. Here the CDR3 reads CASSYRSLKDEKLFF. In nucleotides, the CDR3 is TGTGCCAGCAGTTACAGGTCACTAAAGGATGAAAAACTGTTTTTT.

This clone was counted between two and nine times. The rearrangement joins TRBV4-1 to TRBJ2-7; TRBD1 matches 9 bases. Trimming took 4 bases from V and 4 from J; bases not matched to a gene: 5. Germline loops: CDR1 MGHRA, CDR2 YSYEKL. The CDR3 has 14 amino acids. The CDR3 protein is CASSRGDRGYEQYF. The CDR3 nucleotides are TGCGCCAGCAGCCGAGGAGACAGGGGGTACGAGCAGTACTTC.

The rearrangement uses TRBV27 and TRBJ1-2, with a tentative D call TRBD1 (5 bases). V was trimmed by 0 bases and J by 7 bases, leaving 15 bases between them. Per germline, CDR1 MNHEY and CDR2 SMNVEV (reference sequence). The CDR3 loop spans 15 amino acids. CDR3: CASSLSRGRGGGYTF. The CDR3, as DNA: TGTGCCAGCAGTTTATCCCGGGGGAGAGGCGGTGGCTACACCTTC.

V usage is TRBV27 and J usage is TRBJ2-7, with a tentative D call TRBD1 (6 bases). The CDR3 length is 14 residues. V was clipped by 5 bases and J by 5 bases, with 16 bases between them. CDR1 is MNHEY and CDR2 is SMNVEV in the germline V gene (reference sequence). In nucleotides, the CDR3 is TGTGCCAGCAGTCAACAGGGAAGGTTCGACGAGCAGTACTTC. Translating it yields CASSQQGRFDEQYF.

The count of this clone is one. The CDR3 coding sequence is TGCGCCAGCAGCTGGTCGGGGGCCGGGGAGCTGTTTTTT. This encodes CASSWSGAGELFF. The chain is built from TRBV5-1 and TRBJ2-2; D may be TRBD2 (6 bases). CDR1 is SGHRS, CDR2 YFSETQ, per germline. The CDR3 covers 13 residues. Trimming took off 3 bases at V and 6 bases at J, with 9 bases between the two ends. The whole variable domain, filled in from reference TRBV5-1 and TRBJ2-2, reads KAGVTQTPRYLIKTRGQQVTLSCSPISGHRSVSWYQQTPGQGLQFLFEYFSETQRNKGNFPGRFSGRQFSNSRSEMNVSTLELGDSALYLCASSWSGAGELFFGEGSRLTVL.

The chain is built from TRBV5-1 and TRBJ1-6, with 7 bases lining up with TRBD1. This CDR3 is 15 amino acids long. The germline CDR1 and CDR2 sequences are SGHRS and YFSETQ. Trimming removed 4 bases from V and 7 bases from J; junction bases left unmatched: 8. CDR3 amino acids: CASSTLGDRNSPLHF. The DNA for the CDR3 is TGCGCCAGCAGCACCCTGGGGGACAGAAATTCACCCCTCCACTTT.

The chain carries TRBV7-8 and TRBJ2-7; TRBD1 aligns across 9 bases. V lost 3 bases and J lost 5; bases outside the gene matches: 2. The CDR3 runs to 13 residues. CDR1 SGHVS and CDR2 FQNEAQ come from the germline V gene. As DNA, the CDR3 is TGTGCCAGCAGCTTGGACAGGGGTAACGAGCAGTACTTC. Protein product: CASSLDRGNEQYF.

This sequence joins TRBV11-2 and TRBJ1-3; D might be TRBD1 (5 bases). CDR1 and CDR2 (germline): SGHAT, FQNNGV. The CDR3 covers 14 residues. Trimming pared 3 bases from V and 5 bases from J, leaving 11 bases between. This CDR3 is CASSFLDIRNTIYF. The CDR3 DNA reads as TGTGCCAGCAGCTTCCTGGACATAAGAAACACCATATATTTT.